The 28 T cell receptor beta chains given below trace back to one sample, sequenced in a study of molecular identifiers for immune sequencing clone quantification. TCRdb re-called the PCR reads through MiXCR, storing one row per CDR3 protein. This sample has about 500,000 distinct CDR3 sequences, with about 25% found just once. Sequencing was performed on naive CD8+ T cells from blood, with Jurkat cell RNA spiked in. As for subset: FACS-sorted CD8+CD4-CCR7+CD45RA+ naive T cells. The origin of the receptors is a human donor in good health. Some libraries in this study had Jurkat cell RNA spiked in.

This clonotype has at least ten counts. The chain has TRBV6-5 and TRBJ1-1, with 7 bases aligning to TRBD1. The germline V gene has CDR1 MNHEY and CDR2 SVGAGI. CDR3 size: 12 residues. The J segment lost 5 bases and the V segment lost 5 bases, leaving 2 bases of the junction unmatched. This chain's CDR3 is CASSDRVTEAFF. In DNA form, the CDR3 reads TGTGCCAGCAGTGACAGGGTGACTGAAGCTTTCTTT.

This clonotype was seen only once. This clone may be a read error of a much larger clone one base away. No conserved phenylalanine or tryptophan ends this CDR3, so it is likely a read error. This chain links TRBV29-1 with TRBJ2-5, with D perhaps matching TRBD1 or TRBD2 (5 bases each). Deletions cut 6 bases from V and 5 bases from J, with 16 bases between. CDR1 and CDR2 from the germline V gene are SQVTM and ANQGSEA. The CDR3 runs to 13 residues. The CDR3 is CSVVPYGTETQYI. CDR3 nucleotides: TGCAGCGTAGTTCCGTACGGGACCGAGACCCAGTACATC.

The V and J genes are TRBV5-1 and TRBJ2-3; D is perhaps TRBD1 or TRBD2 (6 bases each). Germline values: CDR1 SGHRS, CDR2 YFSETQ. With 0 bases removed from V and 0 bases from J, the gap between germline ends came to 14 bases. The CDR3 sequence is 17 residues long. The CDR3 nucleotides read TGCGCCAGCAGCTTGGGGGTTCGGGGGCCAAGCACAGATACGCAGTATTTT. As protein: CASSLGVRGPSTDTQYF.

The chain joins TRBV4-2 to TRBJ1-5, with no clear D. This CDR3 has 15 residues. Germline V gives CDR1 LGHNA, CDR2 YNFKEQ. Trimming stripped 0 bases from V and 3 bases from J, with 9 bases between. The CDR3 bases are TGTGCCAGCAGCCAAGATGCGGGGATCAATCAGCCCCAGCATTTT. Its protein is CASSQDAGINQPQHF.

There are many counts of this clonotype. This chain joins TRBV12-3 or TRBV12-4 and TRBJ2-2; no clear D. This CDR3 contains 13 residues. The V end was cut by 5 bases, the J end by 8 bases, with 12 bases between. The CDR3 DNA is TGTGCCAGCAGTCCCCCGCAGGTTGGGGAGCTGTTTTTT. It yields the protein CASSPPQVGELFF.

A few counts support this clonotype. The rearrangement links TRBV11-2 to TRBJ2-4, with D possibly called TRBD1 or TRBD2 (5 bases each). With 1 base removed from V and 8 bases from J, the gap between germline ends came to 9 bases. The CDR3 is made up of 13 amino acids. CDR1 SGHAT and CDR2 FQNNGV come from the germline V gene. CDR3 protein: CASSLALGDIQYF. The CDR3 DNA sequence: TGTGCCAGCAGCTTAGCTCTGGGGGACATTCAGTACTTC.

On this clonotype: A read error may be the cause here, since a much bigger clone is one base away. The CDR3: CASSLWRSGNEKLFF. The CDR3 DNA is TGTGCCAGCAGTCTTTGGCGGAGCGGTAATGAAAAACTGTTTTTT. The V call is TRBV28, the J call TRBJ1-4; D not resolved. Germline V gene sequence: CDR1 MDHEN, CDR2 SYDVKM. The length of the CDR3 is 15 residues. V was pared by 5 bases and J by 4 bases, with 14 bases between.

The CDR3, as DNA: TGTGCCAGCAGCTTGGATGGCGGTCATTCGGCAGATACGCAGTATTTT. Translation gives CASSLDGGHSADTQYF. V is TRBV5-8 and J is TRBJ2-3; D not resolved. The germline CDR1 and CDR2 sequences are SGHTS and YDEGEE. Trimming took off 0 bases at V and 4 bases at J, with 15 bases between the two ends. CDR3 length equals 16 residues.

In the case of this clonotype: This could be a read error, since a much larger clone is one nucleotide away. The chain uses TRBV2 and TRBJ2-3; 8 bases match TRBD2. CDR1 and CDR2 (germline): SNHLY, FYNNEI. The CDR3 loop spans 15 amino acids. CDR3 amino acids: CTSRIKREPTDTQYF. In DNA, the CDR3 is TGTACCAGCAGGATCAAGCGGGAGCCCACAGATACGCAGTATTTT.

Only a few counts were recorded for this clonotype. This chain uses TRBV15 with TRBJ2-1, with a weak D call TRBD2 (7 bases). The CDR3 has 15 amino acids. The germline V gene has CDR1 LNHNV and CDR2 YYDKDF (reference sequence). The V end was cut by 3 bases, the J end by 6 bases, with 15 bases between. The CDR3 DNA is TGTGCCACCAGCAGCGGACTAGGGGGGAGCAATGAGCAGTTCTTC. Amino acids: CATSSGLGGSNEQFF.

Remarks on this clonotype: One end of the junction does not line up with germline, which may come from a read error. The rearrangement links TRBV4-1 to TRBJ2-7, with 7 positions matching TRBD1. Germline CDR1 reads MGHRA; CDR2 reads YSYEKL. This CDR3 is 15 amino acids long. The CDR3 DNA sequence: TGCGCCAGCAGCCAGAAGGACAGGAGCTCCTACGGGCAGTACTTC. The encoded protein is CASSQKDRSSYGQYF.

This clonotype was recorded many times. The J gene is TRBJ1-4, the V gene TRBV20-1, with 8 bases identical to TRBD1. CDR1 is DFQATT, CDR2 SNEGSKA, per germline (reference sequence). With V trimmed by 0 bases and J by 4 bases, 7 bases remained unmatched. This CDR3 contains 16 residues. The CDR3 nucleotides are TGCAGTGCTAGAGATCTGGGACAGGCTTTTAATGAAAAACTGTTTTTT. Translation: CSARDLGQAFNEKLFF.

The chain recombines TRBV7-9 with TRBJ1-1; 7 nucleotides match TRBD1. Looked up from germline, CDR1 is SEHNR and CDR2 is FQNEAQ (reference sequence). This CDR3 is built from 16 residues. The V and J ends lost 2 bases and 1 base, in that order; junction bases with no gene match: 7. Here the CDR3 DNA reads TGTGCCAGCAGCTTAACCACAGGGGCAGGGAACACTGAAGCTTTCTTT. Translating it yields CASSLTTGAGNTEAFF.

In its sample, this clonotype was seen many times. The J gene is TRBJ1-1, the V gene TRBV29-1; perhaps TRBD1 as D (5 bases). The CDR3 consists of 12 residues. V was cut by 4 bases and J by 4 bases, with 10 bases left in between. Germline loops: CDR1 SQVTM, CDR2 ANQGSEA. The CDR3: CSVAGTSTEAFF. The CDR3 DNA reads TGCAGCGTTGCCGGGACCTCCACTGAAGCTTTCTTT.

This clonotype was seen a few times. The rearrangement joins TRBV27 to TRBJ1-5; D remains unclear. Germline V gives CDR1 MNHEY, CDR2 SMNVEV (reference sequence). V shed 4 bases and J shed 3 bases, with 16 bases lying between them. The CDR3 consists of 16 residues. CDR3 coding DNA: TGTGCCAGCAGTTCGCTCAACGGGTTTCCCAATCAGCCCCAGCATTTT. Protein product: CASSSLNGFPNQPQHF.

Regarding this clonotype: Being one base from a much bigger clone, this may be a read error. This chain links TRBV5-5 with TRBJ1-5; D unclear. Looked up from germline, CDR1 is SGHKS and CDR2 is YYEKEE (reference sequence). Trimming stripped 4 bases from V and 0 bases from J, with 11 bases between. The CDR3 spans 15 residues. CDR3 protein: CASSAAPYSNQPQHF. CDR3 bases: TGTGCCAGCAGCGCCGCCCCTTATAGCAATCAGCCCCAGCATTTT.

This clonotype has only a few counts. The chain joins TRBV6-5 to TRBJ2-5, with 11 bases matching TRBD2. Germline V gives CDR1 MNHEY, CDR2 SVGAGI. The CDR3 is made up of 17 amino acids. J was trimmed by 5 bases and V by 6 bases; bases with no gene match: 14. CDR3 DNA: TGTGCCAGCAGCCGCGGCCAACTAGCGGGAGTCGGGGAGACCCAGTACTTC. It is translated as CASSRGQLAGVGETQYF.

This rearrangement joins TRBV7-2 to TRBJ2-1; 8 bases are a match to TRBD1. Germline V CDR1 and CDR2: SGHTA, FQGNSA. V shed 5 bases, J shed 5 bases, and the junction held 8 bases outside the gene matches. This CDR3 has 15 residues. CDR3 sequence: CASSRTGGYHNEQFF. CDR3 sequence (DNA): TGTGCCAGCAGCCGAACAGGGGGATATCACAATGAGCAGTTCTTC.

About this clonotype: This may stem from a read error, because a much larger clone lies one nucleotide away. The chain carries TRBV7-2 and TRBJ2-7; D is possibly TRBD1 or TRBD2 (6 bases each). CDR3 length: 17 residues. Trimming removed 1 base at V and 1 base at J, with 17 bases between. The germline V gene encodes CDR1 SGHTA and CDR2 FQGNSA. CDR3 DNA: TGTGCCAGCAGCTTAGGGCAAACGGGGGCTTGGTCCTACGAGCAGTACTTC. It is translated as CASSLGQTGAWSYEQYF. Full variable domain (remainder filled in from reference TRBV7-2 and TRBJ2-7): GAGVSQSPSNKVTEKGKDVELRCDPISGHTALYWYRQSLGQGLEFLIYFQGNSAPDKSGLPSDRFSAERTGGSVSTLTIQRTQQEDSAVYLCASSLGQTGAWSYEQYFGPGTRLTVT.

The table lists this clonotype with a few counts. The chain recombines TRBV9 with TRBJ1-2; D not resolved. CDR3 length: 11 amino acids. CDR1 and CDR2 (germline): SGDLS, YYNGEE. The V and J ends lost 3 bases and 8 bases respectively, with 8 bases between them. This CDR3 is CASSGYSGYTF. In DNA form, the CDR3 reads TGTGCCAGCAGCGGATACAGCGGCTACACCTTC.

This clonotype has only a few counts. The CDR3 DNA is TGCGCCAGCAGCGCCTGGGAGGGGTCCTACAATGAGCAGTTCTTC. Translation: CASSAWEGSYNEQFF. The chain carries TRBV4-3 and TRBJ2-1; 7 bases match TRBD2. V dropped 5 bases and J dropped 1; count of bases not matched to a gene: 5. The CDR3 totals 15 residues. The germline V gene encodes CDR1 LGHNA and CDR2 YSLEER.

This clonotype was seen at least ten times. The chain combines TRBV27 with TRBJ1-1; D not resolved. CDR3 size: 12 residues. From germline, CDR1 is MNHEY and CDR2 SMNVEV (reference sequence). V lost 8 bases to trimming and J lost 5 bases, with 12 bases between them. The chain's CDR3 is CASLGPTTEAFF. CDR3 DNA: TGTGCCAGCCTTGGTCCAACAACTGAAGCTTTCTTT.

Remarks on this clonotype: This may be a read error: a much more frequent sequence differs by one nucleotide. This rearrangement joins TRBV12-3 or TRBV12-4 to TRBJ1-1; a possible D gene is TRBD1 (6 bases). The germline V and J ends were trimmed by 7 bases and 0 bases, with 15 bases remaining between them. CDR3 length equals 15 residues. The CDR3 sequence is CASTLGRGLNTEAFF. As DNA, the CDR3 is TGTGCCAGCACCTTAGGGCGGGGGCTGAACACTGAAGCTTTCTTT.

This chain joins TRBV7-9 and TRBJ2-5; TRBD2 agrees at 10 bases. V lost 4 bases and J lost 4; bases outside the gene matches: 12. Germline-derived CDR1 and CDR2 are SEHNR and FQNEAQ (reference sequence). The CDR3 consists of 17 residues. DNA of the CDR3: TGTGCCAGCAGCTCCCCACTAGCGGGAAAAAAGTCAGAGACCCAGTACTTC. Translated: CASSSPLAGKKSETQYF.

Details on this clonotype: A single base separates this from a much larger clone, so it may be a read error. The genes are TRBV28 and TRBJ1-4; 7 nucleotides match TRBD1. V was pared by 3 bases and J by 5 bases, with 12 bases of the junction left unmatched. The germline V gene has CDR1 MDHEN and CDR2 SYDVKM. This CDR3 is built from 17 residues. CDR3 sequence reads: CASSLSRRQGLNEKLFF. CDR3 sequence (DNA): TGTGCCAGCAGTTTGAGTAGGAGACAGGGCCTAAATGAAAAACTGTTTTTT. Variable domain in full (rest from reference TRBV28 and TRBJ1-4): DVKVTQSSRYLVKRTGEKVFLECVQDMDHENMFWYRQDPGLGLRLIYFSYDVKMKEKGDIPEGYSVSREKKERFSLILESASTNQTSMYLCASSLSRRQGLNEKLFFGSGTQLSVL.

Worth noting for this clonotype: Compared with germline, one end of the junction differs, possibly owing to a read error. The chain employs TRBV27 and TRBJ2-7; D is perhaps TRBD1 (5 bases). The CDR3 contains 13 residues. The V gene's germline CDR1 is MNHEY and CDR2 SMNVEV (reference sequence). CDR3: CAGSLQVDYGQYF. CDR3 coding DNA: TGTGCCGGCAGTTTACAGGTCGATTACGGGCAGTACTTC.

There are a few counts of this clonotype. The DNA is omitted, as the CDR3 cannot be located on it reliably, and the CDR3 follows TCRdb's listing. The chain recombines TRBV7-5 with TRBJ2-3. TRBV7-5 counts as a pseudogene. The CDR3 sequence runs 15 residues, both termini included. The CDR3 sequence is CISVPEGSEADTQYF.

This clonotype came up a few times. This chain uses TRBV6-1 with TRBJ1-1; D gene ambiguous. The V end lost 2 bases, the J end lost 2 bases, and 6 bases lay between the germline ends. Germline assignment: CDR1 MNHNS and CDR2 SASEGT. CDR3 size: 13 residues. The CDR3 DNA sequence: TGTGCCAGCAGTGAACACAGAAACACTGAAGCTTTCTTT. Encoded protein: CASSEHRNTEAFF.